Listed below are T cell receptor beta chains from one sample, sequenced in a study of control samples from healthy donors and cancer patients. Only in-frame clones appear in the TCRdb table, and some are missing; sequencing was by immunoSEQ multiplex PCR. The sample lists over 100,000 clones; just over 90% were seen once. Sample: blood. These receptors were obtained from a human donor in good health. The donor label of this sample is uncertain. CDR3s include the opening cysteine and the closing phenylalanine or tryptophan. The D gene is left open where the match is weak. Size tells how often a clone was seen (once, few, many) or the class of an expanded clone, and some rows leave it out.

clone_size,d_call,j_call,v_call,cdr3_aa,cdr3_nt
.,.,TRBJ2-7,TRBV30,CAWSVLGTADEQYF,TGTGCCTGGAGTGTACTAGGGACGGCGGACGAGCAGTACTTC
.,.,TRBJ2-7,TRBV5-1,CASSFGDYEQYF,TGCGCCAGCAGCTTCGGGGACTACGAGCAGTACTTC
.,.,TRBJ2-7,TRBV19,CASSSRDNYEQYF,TGTGCCAGTAGCAGCAGGGATAACTACGAGCAGTACTTC
.,TRBD1,TRBJ1-2,TRBV18,CASSPLTGGPSNYGYTF,TGTGCCAGCTCACCTCTTACAGGGGGCCCTAGCAACTATGGCTACACCTTC
.,TRBD1,TRBJ1-1,TRBV9,CASSGPIGQGVSAFF,TGTGCCAGCAGCGGACCGATCGGACAGGGGGTGTCGGCTTTCTTT
.,.,TRBJ1-1,TRBV28,CASSSRFPDTEAFF,TGTGCCAGCAGTTCTAGGTTTCCGGACACTGAAGCTTTCTTT
.,.,TRBJ1-5,TRBV2,CASSGQRGYQPQHF,TGTGCCAGCAGTGGACAGAGGGGGTATCAGCCCCAGCATTTT
.,.,TRBJ1-2,TRBV30,CAWSTNPGFGGYTF,TGTGCCTGGAGTACAAATCCAGGGTTCGGCGGCTACACCTTC
once,TRBD2,TRBJ2-3,TRBV5-1,CASSVGTSVLGTDTQYF,TGCGCCAGCAGCGTTGGGACTAGCGTACTCGGCACAGATACGCAGTATTTT
.,TRBD1,TRBJ1-6,TRBV5-1,CASSSLDRDSPLHF,TGCGCCAGCAGCTCTTTGGACAGGGATTCACCCCTCCACTTT
.,.,TRBJ1-5,TRBV27,CASSLADYSNQPQHF,TGTGCCAGCAGTTTGGCAGACTATAGCAATCAGCCCCAGCATTTT
.,.,TRBJ2-3,TRBV3-1/TRBV3-2,CASRESSTDTQYF,TGTGCCAGCCGGGAGTCTAGCACAGATACGCAGTATTTT
.,TRBD1,TRBJ2-5,TRBV2,CASSFGRGLETQYF,TGTGCCAGCAGTTTCGGCAGGGGGCTTGAGACCCAGTACTTC
.,TRBD1,TRBJ1-5,TRBV2,CASSADRAYSNQPQHF,TGTGCCAGCAGTGCGGACAGGGCTTATAGCAATCAGCCCCAGCATTTT
once,.,TRBJ1-2,TRBV7-2,CASSLGDSNYGYTF,TGTGCCAGCAGCTTGGGCGACTCTAACTATGGCTACACCTTC
once,.,TRBJ1-5,TRBV5-1,CASGDAGNQPQHF,TGCGCCAGCGGGGATGCCGGCAATCAGCCCCAGCATTTT
.,TRBD2,TRBJ2-2,TRBV4-3,CASSQSPGGGTRTGELFF,TGCGCCAGCAGCCAAAGCCCTGGCGGGGGTACCAGGACCGGGGAGCTGTTTTTT
.,.,TRBJ1-6,TRBV19,CASSRMETADSPLHF,TGTGCCAGTAGTCGTATGGAGACAGCCGATTCACCCCTCCACTTT
.,.,TRBJ1-3,TRBV7-2,CASKPNRASSGNTIYF,TGTGCCAGCAAACCAAACAGGGCCTCCTCTGGAAACACCATATATTTT
.,TRBD2,TRBJ2-3,TRBV7-9,CASSRVAGSTDTQYF,TGTGCCAGCAGTCGGGTAGCGGGAAGCACAGATACGCAGTATTTT
.,TRBD2,TRBJ2-3,TRBV24-1,CATQSVRDGGGAADTQYF,TGTGCCACCCAAAGTGTCAGAGATGGCGGGGGGGCAGCAGATACGCAGTATTTT
.,TRBD1,TRBJ2-6,TRBV7-2,CASSSGQGASGANVLTF,TGTGCCAGCAGCTCCGGACAGGGGGCCTCTGGGGCCAACGTCCTGACTTTC
.,TRBD2,TRBJ2-7,TRBV5-1,CASAIAGRTYEQYF,TGCGCCAGCGCTATAGCGGGGCGCACCTACGAGCAGTACTTC
once,.,TRBJ2-1,TRBV7-3,CASSLTRDSYNEQFF,TGTGCCAGCAGCTTAACTAGGGACTCCTACAATGAGCAGTTCTTC
once,.,TRBJ2-3,TRBV7-2,CASSSDRPFASTDTQYF,TGTGCCAGCAGCTCAGATCGTCCGTTTGCTAGCACAGATACGCAGTATTTT
.,.,TRBJ1-4,TRBV6-2/TRBV6-3,CASSYLAAEEKLFF,TGTGCCAGCAGTTACTTGGCGGCGGAGGAAAAACTGTTTTTT
.,.,TRBJ1-2,TRBV7-2,CASSLAPGDHYGYTF,TGTGCCAGCAGCTTAGCACCAGGGGATCACTATGGCTACACCTTC
.,.,TRBJ2-3,TRBV10-3,CAISDFRDTQYF,TGTGCCATCAGTGATTTTCGGGATACGCAGTATTTT
.,TRBD1,TRBJ2-6,TRBV6-4,CASSGTGEDSSGANVLTF,TGTGCCAGCAGTGGGACAGGGGAAGATTCCTCTGGGGCCAACGTCCTGACTTTC
.,.,TRBJ1-2,TRBV24-1,CATSDPTDYGYTF,TGTGCCACCAGTGATCCGACAGACTATGGCTACACCTTC
.,TRBD1,TRBJ1-2,TRBV24-1,CATSDSRRQGTFGGYTF,TGTGCCACCAGTGACTCCCGGAGACAGGGAACCTTTGGAGGCTACACCTTC
.,TRBD1,TRBJ1-2,TRBV2,CASSATGLVGYTF,TGTGCCAGCAGTGCGACAGGGTTGGTCGGCTACACCTTC
.,.,TRBJ2-7,TRBV6-5,CATQPSGTASYEQYF,TGTGCCACCCAGCCGAGCGGGACAGCTTCCTACGAGCAGTACTTC
.,TRBD2,TRBJ2-5,TRBV6-2/TRBV6-3,CASSRTSVETRYF,TGTGCCAGCAGTCGGACTAGTGTAGAGACCCGGTACTTC
.,TRBD1,TRBJ1-4,TRBV10-1,CASSERTGVNEKLFF,TGCGCCAGCAGTGAGCGGACAGGAGTAAATGAAAAACTGTTTTTT
few,.,TRBJ2-3,TRBV6-4,CASSRAPGDTDTQYF,TGTGCCAGCAGCCGCGCCCCGGGCGACACAGATACGCAGTATTTT
.,.,TRBJ2-3,TRBV27,CASSPTSGRTDTQYF,TGTGCCAGCAGTCCTACGAGCGGACGCACAGATACGCAGTATTTT
.,.,TRBJ2-7,TRBV2,CASESLGTSYEQYF,TGTGCCAGCGAGTCACTGGGCACCTCCTACGAGCAGTACTTC
.,.,TRBJ1-6,TRBV10-3,CAISEEYNSPLHF,TGTGCCATCAGTGAGGAGTATAATTCACCCCTCCACTTT
.,.,TRBJ2-2,TRBV2,CASSEGWGNTGELFF,TGTGCCAGCAGTGAGGGTTGGGGGAACACCGGGGAGCTGTTTTTT
.,.,TRBJ2-1,TRBV9,CASSTDPFGTYNEQFF,TGTGCCAGCAGCACCGACCCGTTCGGGACCTACAATGAGCAGTTCTTC
.,.,TRBJ1-5,TRBV19,CASTGSTPDQPQHF,TGTGCCAGTACAGGCAGCACCCCTGATCAGCCCCAGCATTTT
.,.,TRBJ2-3,TRBV7-9,CASSSVALEDTQYF,TGTGCCAGCAGCTCGGTGGCCTTAGAGGATACGCAGTATTTT
.,.,TRBJ2-1,TRBV4-2,CASSPFQGLARYEQFF,TGTGCCAGCAGCCCTTTCCAGGGGCTAGCAAGGTATGAGCAGTTCTTC
.,TRBD1,TRBJ1-1,TRBV30,CARDRDATEAFF,TGTGCCCGGGACAGGGATGCTACTGAAGCTTTCTTT
.,.,TRBJ1-1,TRBV5-1,CASSNRGHDTEAFF,TGCGCCAGCAGCAATAGGGGCCATGACACTGAAGCTTTCTTT
.,.,TRBJ1-6,TRBV3-1/TRBV3-2,CASSRPGSTNSPLHF,TGTGCCAGCAGCCGCCCGGGCTCCACTAATTCACCCCTCCACTTT
.,.,TRBJ1-2,TRBV5-1,CASSPEFYGYTF,TGCGCCAGCAGCCCCGAGTTCTATGGCTACACCTTC
.,.,TRBJ2-1,TRBV2,CASRTDSYNEQFF,TGTGCCAGCCGGACTGATTCCTACAATGAGCAGTTCTTC
.,.,TRBJ1-4,TRBV5-4,CASSSGPSNEKLFF,TGTGCCAGCAGCTCGGGACCTTCTAATGAAAAACTGTTTTTT
.,.,TRBJ2-7,TRBV10-1,CASSPAGGTGKQYF,TGCGCCAGCAGTCCGGCGGGAGGGACAGGGAAGCAGTACTTC
.,TRBD1,TRBJ2-1,TRBV13,CASSGTGGYTGNEQFF,TGTGCCAGCAGCGGTACAGGGGGCTATACAGGCAATGAGCAGTTCTTC
.,.,TRBJ1-2,TRBV6-6,CASSLPQGNYGYTF,TGTGCCAGCAGCCTCCCACAGGGTAACTATGGCTACACCTTC
.,.,TRBJ2-5,TRBV29-1,CSVEVTIRETQYF,TGCAGCGTTGAAGTCACTATTAGAGAGACCCAGTACTTC